A selection of T cell receptor beta chains follows, all from one sample in a study of T cell responses to AZD1222 COVID-19 vaccine. The protocol was immunoSEQ multiplex PCR, while the TCRdb copy is restricted to in-frame clones and leaves out a portion. The sample has over 85,000 clones, about four fifths seen once. The material was peripheral blood, obtained 28 days after the second AZD1222 dose. The receptors were gathered from an adult who received the AZD1222 COVID-19 vaccine. The CDR3 runs from the conserved cysteine through the conserved F or W. The D gene is left open where the match is weak. Size values are once, few and many counts, or a class for expanded clones, and some rows have none.

clone size	D gene	V gene	J gene	CDR3 DNA	CDR3 protein
-	-	TRBV11-2	TRBJ1-4	TGTGCCAGCAGCTTAGCACGGGAAAAACTGTTTTTT	CASSLAREKLFF
-	-	TRBV5-6	TRBJ1-5	TGTGCCAGCAACACATACGGGAATCAGCCCCAGCATTTT	CASNTYGNQPQHF
-	TRBD1	TRBV5-1	TRBJ1-6	TGCGCCAGCAGTTCGGGACAGGGAGGTAATTCACCCCTCCACTTT	CASSSGQGGNSPLHF
-	-	TRBV18	TRBJ1-1	TGTGCCAGCTCACCAGCCATCGGGGGCACTGAAGCTTTCTTT	CASSPAIGGTEAFF
-	-	TRBV6-1	TRBJ1-1	TGTGCCATTCAACGGGACAAAGGTGAAGCTTTCTTT	CAIQRDKGEAFF
-	-	TRBV28	TRBJ2-3	TGTGCCAGCAGAGCCGGTCAGGCAGATACGCAGTATTTT	CASRAGQADTQYF
-	TRBD1	TRBV4-1	TRBJ1-4	TGCGCCAGCAGCCAATTCATCCCGGGACAGGGGCGGGGTGGCGAAAAACTGTTTTTT	CASSQFIPGQGRGGEKLFF
-	TRBD1	TRBV7-2	TRBJ2-1	TGTGCCAGCAGCAAGGGACAGGTGAATGAGCAGTTCTTC	CASSKGQVNEQFF
-	-	TRBV10-3	TRBJ2-1	TGTGCCACCCAGCTTCGTTCGGGCGGAAAGGGGGGTGAGCAGTTCTTC	CATQLRSGGKGGEQFF
-	-	TRBV5-8	TRBJ2-7	TGTGCCAGCAGCCCAACTGCTCGTCCTCGCGAGCAGTACTTC	CASSPTARPREQYF
-	-	TRBV4-3	TRBJ1-5	TGCGCCAGCAGCCAAGATTGGACAGTCAATCAGCCCCAGCATTTT	CASSQDWTVNQPQHF
-	-	TRBV7-9	TRBJ1-3	TGTGCCAGCAGCCCGACAGGTTCTGGGAACACCATATATTTT	CASSPTGSGNTIYF
-	-	TRBV2	TRBJ1-1	TGTGCCACTCGAGGTACTGAAGCTTTCTTT	CATRGTEAFF
-	-	TRBV28	TRBJ2-5	TGTGCCAGCGACCGAGGCGTAGCTCAAGAGACCCAGTACTTC	CASDRGVAQETQYF
-	-	TRBV12-2	TRBJ1-1	TGTGCAAGTCGCTTAGCCGAAATACGGGACAGGAGGGACCAGAACACTGAAGCTTTCTTT	CASRLAEIRDRRDQNTEAFF
-	-	TRBV6-1	TRBJ1-5	TGTGCCAGCAGTGAAGGGACAGCCACGGGTGAGCCCCAGCATTTT	CASSEGTATGEPQHF
-	TRBD1	TRBV7-8	TRBJ2-7	TGTGCCAGCAGCTTAGGTACCAGGACAGGAGCCTACGAGCAGTACTTC	CASSLGTRTGAYEQYF
-	-	TRBV3-1/TRBV3-2	TRBJ1-1	TGTGCCAGCAGCCAAAGGACAAGGGTGAACACTGAAGCTTTCTTT	CASSQRTRVNTEAFF
-	TRBD1	TRBV10-3	TRBJ1-2	TGTGCCATCAGTCCGGGACAGGGCTCTGGCTACACCTTC	CAISPGQGSGYTF
-	TRBD2	TRBV7-9	TRBJ2-1	TGTGCCAGCAGCCACCGATCCGGGACTAGCGAAAATGAGCAGTTCTTC	CASSHRSGTSENEQFF
-	-	TRBV7-9	TRBJ1-1	TGTGCCAGCACCCTAGGGGGGAACACTGAAGCTTTCTTT	CASTLGGNTEAFF
-	-	TRBV6-1	TRBJ1-5	TGTGCCAGCAGTGGGACGACAGGAGAAAGCAATCAGCCCCAGCATTTT	CASSGTTGESNQPQHF
-	-	TRBV6-5	TRBJ1-1	TGTGCCAGCAGTTACCAAACCCCTGAAGCTTTCTTT	CASSYQTPEAFF
-	-	TRBV9	TRBJ1-1	TGTGCCAGCAGCGTGCTAATGAACACTGAAGCTTTCTTT	CASSVLMNTEAFF
-	-	TRBV6-5	TRBJ1-3	TGTGCCAGCAGTTATTCGGGGAATATGGGAAACACCATATATTTT	CASSYSGNMGNTIYF
few	-	TRBV6-5	TRBJ2-3	TGTGCCAGCAGTTTAGTGGGCGCGACTGGCACAGATACGCAGTATTTT	CASSLVGATGTDTQYF
once	TRBD1	TRBV5-1	TRBJ1-1	TGCGCCAGCAGCCCTGGGGTGACAGGGTTGTACACTGAAGCTTTCTTT	CASSPGVTGLYTEAFF